The rows below give T cell receptor beta chains drawn from one sample of a study of T cells after yellow fever vaccination. TCRdb used MiXCR to reprocess the 5' RACE reads, holding one entry per CDR3 protein. The sample lists about 170,000 distinct CDR3 sequences, 8% to 13% seen once, with 36% in the top ten. The sequencing here drew on CD8+ T cells sorted from PBMCs, taken 15 days after the yellow fever booster vaccination. These receptors were obtained from a man younger than 35 who received the YFV17D yellow fever vaccine. The CDR3 runs from the conserved cysteine through the conserved F or W. A D gene is named only where the DNA matches it firmly. Only part of the rows carry a size: once, few, many, or a class if the clone is expanded.

size,V,J,D,CDR3,DNA
NA,TRBV7-8,TRBJ2-7,NA,CASSLESLEQYF,TGTGCCAGCAGCTTGGAATCCCTCGAGCAGTACTTC
few,TRBV15,TRBJ2-2,NA,CATSRDYDRPRTGELFF,TGTGCCACCAGCAGAGATTACGACAGGCCAAGGACCGGGGAGCTGTTTTTT
many,TRBV12-3/TRBV12-4,TRBJ2-3,NA,CASSPTGDTQYF,TGTGCCAGCAGTCCCACCGGGGATACGCAGTATTTT
few,TRBV5-1,TRBJ2-3,TRBD1,CASSLTTGGLADTQYF,TGCGCCAGCAGCCTAACGACAGGGGGCCTCGCAGATACGCAGTATTTT
NA,TRBV10-3,TRBJ2-3,NA,CAISEGATSTDTQYF,TGTGCCATCAGTGAGGGGGCAACTAGCACAGATACGCAGTATTTT
many,TRBV14,TRBJ2-1,NA,CASSQAPGGYEQFF,TGTGCCAGCAGCCAAGCCCCCGGAGGATATGAGCAGTTCTTC
few,TRBV4-3,TRBJ1-2,TRBD1,CASSPRDSSNYGYTF,TGCGCCAGCAGCCCCCGGGACAGCTCTAACTATGGCTACACCTTC
NA,TRBV4-1,TRBJ2-3,TRBD1,CASGQGAWDTQYF,TGCGCCTCGGGACAGGGGGCATGGGATACGCAGTATTTT
many,TRBV4-1,TRBJ2-3,TRBD2,CASSQDLAGGRTTDTQYF,TGCGCCAGCAGCCAAGATTTAGCGGGGGGTCGCACCACAGATACGCAGTATTTT
NA,TRBV6-1,TRBJ1-5,NA,CASRRITPGRWRDSNQPQHF,TGTGCCAGCAGGAGGATTACGCCTGGGAGATGGCGGGATAGCAATCAGCCCCAGCATTTT
few,TRBV7-6,TRBJ1-1,NA,CASSLSTPYEAFF,TGTGCCAGCAGCTTATCGACACCATATGAAGCTTTCTTT
NA,TRBV7-9,TRBJ2-5,NA,CASSFWGEQDQETQYF,TGTGCCAGCAGCTTTTGGGGGGAACAGGACCAAGAGACCCAGTACTTC
NA,TRBV7-6,TRBJ2-3,TRBD2,CASSRLAGGSTDTQYF,TGTGCCAGCAGCCGACTAGCGGGGGGGAGCACAGATACGCAGTATTTT
few,TRBV6-2/TRBV6-3,TRBJ2-1,TRBD1,CASRRLRARPGTDYNEQFF,TGTGCCAGCAGGCGACTAAGGGCCCGACCCGGGACAGATTACAATGAGCAGTTCTTC
few,TRBV7-6,TRBJ2-3,NA,CASSLAGGPSDTQYF,TGTGCCAGCAGCTTAGCGGGGGGGCCGTCAGATACGCAGTATTTT
few,TRBV7-9,TRBJ2-5,TRBD1,CASSLIGTGLSAQETQYF,TGTGCCAGCAGCTTAATAGGGACAGGGTTGTCTGCTCAAGAGACCCAGTACTTC
few,TRBV19,TRBJ1-2,NA,CATLAPLSGYTF,TGTGCCACTCTCGCCCCTCTGAGCGGCTACACCTTC
few,TRBV20-1,TRBJ1-2,NA,CSARGTAGYGYTF,TGCAGTGCTAGAGGGACAGCGGGCTATGGCTACACCTTC
NA,TRBV7-9,TRBJ2-5,NA,CASSPIDLGVLQETQYF,TGTGCCAGCAGCCCCATCGATCTGGGGGTCCTCCAAGAGACCCAGTACTTC
once,TRBV19,TRBJ2-1,NA,CASSPARSEQFF,TGTGCCAGTAGCCCGGCCCGAAGTGAGCAGTTCTTC
NA,TRBV7-9,TRBJ2-2,NA,CASSLTAGGELFF,TGTGCCAGCAGCCTCACAGCCGGCGGGGAGCTGTTTTTT
few,TRBV24-1,TRBJ1-4,NA,CATSVRAIFEEKLFF,TGTGCCACCAGTGTAAGGGCCATATTCGAGGAAAAACTGTTTTTT
few,TRBV7-9,TRBJ2-2,NA,CASSARQNTGELFF,TGTGCCAGCAGCGCGAGACAGAACACCGGGGAGCTGTTTTTT
few,TRBV12-3/TRBV12-4,TRBJ2-4,NA,CASSAQNIQYF,TGTGCCAGCAGTGCGCAAAACATTCAGTACTTC
few,TRBV10-1,TRBJ2-5,NA,CASSDTREGARETQYF,TGCGCCAGCAGTGATACAAGGGAGGGGGCTCGGGAGACCCAGTACTTC
NA,TRBV9,TRBJ2-3,NA,CASSAREGGALIDTQYF,TGTGCCAGCAGCGCCAGAGAGGGGGGGGCCTTGATAGATACGCAGTATTTT
few,TRBV19,TRBJ2-1,TRBD1,CASSIRGQGVRNEQFF,TGTGCCAGTAGTATACGGGGACAGGGGGTAAGAAATGAGCAGTTCTTC
few,TRBV10-3,TRBJ2-3,NA,CAISELLDGGPSTDTQYF,TGTGCCATCAGTGAGTTATTGGACGGCGGACCTAGCACAGATACGCAGTATTTT
few,TRBV5-1,TRBJ2-5,TRBD1,CASRPTGDETQYF,TGCGCCAGCAGACCTACAGGGGACGAGACCCAGTACTTC
NA,TRBV4-1,TRBJ2-1,NA,CASSQGWHRRVLEFF,TGCGCCAGCAGCCAAGGGTGGCACAGAAGAGTCCTTGAGTTCTTC
few,TRBV12-3/TRBV12-4,TRBJ2-7,NA,CASSLSYTSYEQYF,TGTGCCAGCAGTTTGTCGTACACCTCCTACGAGCAGTACTTC
NA,TRBV6-6,TRBJ2-7,NA,CASSYQFSYEQYF,TGTGCCAGCAGTTACCAGTTCTCCTACGAGCAGTACTTC
many,TRBV29-1,TRBJ2-5,NA,CSVEDRAPQETQYF,TGCAGCGTTGAAGATCGGGCCCCCCAAGAGACCCAGTACTTC
many,TRBV5-6,TRBJ2-5,NA,CASSRGTEETQYF,TGTGCCAGCAGCCGGGGAACGGAAGAGACCCAGTACTTC
NA,TRBV12-3/TRBV12-4,TRBJ2-5,NA,CASTRGSKTQYF,TGTGCCAGCACCCGTGGATCGAAGACCCAGTACTTC
few,TRBV6-5,TRBJ1-4,NA,CASSFGNGKLFF,TGTGCCAGCAGTTTCGGAAACGGAAAACTGTTTTTT
many,TRBV6-1,TRBJ2-5,NA,CASSEAFLKADKEETQYF,TGTGCCAGCAGTGAAGCGTTTTTGAAGGCCGACAAAGAAGAGACCCAGTACTTC
NA,TRBV6-6,TRBJ2-3,NA,CASSIGTPASTDTQYF,TGTGCCAGCAGTATCGGGACTCCAGCTAGCACAGATACGCAGTATTTT
few,TRBV24-1,TRBJ2-5,NA,CATSDSRGGQETQYF,TGTGCCACCAGTGATTCGAGGGGGGGCCAAGAGACCCAGTACTTC
NA,TRBV25-1,TRBJ2-2,NA,CASSDGETSHTGELFF,TGTGCCAGCAGTGATGGTGAGACATCTCACACCGGGGAGCTGTTTTTT
few,TRBV14,TRBJ1-6,NA,CASSSVGGPSYNSPLHF,TGTGCCAGCAGCTCCGTGGGGGGACCCTCCTATAATTCACCCCTCCACTTT
few,TRBV4-3,TRBJ1-2,NA,CASSQDMGWIYGYTF,TGCGCCAGCAGCCAAGATATGGGTTGGATTTATGGCTACACCTTC
few,TRBV14,TRBJ1-5,NA,CASSHINRDNQPQHF,TGTGCCAGCAGCCATATTAACCGGGATAATCAGCCCCAGCATTTT
few,TRBV7-3,TRBJ2-2,TRBD2,CASSLGGSRGELFF,TGTGCCAGCAGCTTGGGGGGGAGCCGCGGGGAGCTGTTTTTT
NA,TRBV5-1,TRBJ1-2,TRBD1,CASSQFRTGYYGYTF,TGCGCCAGCAGCCAATTTAGGACAGGGTACTATGGCTACACCTTC
few,TRBV9,TRBJ2-1,TRBD1,CASSPGQELYNEQFF,TGTGCCAGCAGCCCAGGACAGGAATTGTACAATGAGCAGTTCTTC
few,TRBV3-1,TRBJ2-7,TRBD2,CASSGLAGVTYEQYF,TGTGCCAGCAGCGGACTAGCGGGGGTTACCTACGAGCAGTACTTC
few,TRBV9,TRBJ1-1,TRBD1,CASSANRGRSTEAFF,TGTGCCAGCAGCGCCAACAGGGGGCGTAGCACTGAAGCTTTCTTT
NA,TRBV30,TRBJ2-1,TRBD2,CAWAPLAGGPDEQFF,TGTGCCTGGGCGCCCCTAGCGGGGGGGCCGGATGAGCAGTTCTTC
few,TRBV6-2/TRBV6-3,TRBJ1-5,NA,CASSPPGRVSQPQHF,TGTGCCAGCAGTCCTCCGGGGAGGGTAAGCCAGCCCCAGCATTTT
few,TRBV15,TRBJ2-3,NA,CATSRSHTDTQYF,TGTGCCACCAGCAGATCCCACACAGATACGCAGTATTTT
NA,TRBV29-1,TRBJ1-1,NA,CSVEEDRFEAFF,TGCAGCGTTGAAGAAGACAGGTTTGAAGCTTTCTTT